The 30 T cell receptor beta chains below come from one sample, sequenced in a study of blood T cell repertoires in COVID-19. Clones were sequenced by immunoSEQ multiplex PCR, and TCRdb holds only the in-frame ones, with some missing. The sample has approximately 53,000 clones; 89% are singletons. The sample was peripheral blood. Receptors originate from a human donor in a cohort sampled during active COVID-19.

The CDR3 protein is CASIEASGRGSEQFF. The CDR3 DNA reads as TGTGCCAGCATAGAGGCTAGCGGGAGAGGAAGTGAGCAGTTCTTC. The chain employs TRBV6-6 and TRBJ2-1, with 10 bases aligning to TRBD2. Germline CDR1 MNHNY, CDR2 SVGAGI (reference sequence). The CDR3 extends over 15 amino acids. V was clipped by 7 bases and J by 9 bases; unmatched bases: 12.

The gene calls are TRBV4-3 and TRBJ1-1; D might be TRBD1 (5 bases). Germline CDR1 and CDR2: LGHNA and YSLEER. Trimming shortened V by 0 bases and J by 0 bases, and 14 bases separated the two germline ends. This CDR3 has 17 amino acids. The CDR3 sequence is CASSQERLGQLNTEAFF. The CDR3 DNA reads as TGCGCCAGCAGCCAAGAAAGATTGGGGCAGTTGAACACTGAAGCTTTCTTT.

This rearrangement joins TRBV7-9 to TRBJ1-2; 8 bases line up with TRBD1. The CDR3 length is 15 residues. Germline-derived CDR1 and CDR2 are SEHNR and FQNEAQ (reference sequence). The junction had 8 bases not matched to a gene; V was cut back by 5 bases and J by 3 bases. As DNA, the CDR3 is TGTGCCAGCAGCGACAACAGGGGGTTCTACTATGGCTACACCTTC. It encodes CASSDNRGFYYGYTF. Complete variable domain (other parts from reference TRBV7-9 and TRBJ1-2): DTGVSQNPRHKITKRGQNVTFRCDPISEHNRLYWYRQTLGQGPEFLTYFQNEAQLEKSRLLSDRFSAERPKGSFSTLEIQRTEQGDSAMYLCASSDNRGFYYGYTFGSGTRLTVV.

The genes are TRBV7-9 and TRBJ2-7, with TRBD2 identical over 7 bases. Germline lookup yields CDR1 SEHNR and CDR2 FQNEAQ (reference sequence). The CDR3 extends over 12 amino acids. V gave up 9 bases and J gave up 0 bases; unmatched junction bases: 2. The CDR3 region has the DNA TGTGCCAGTCGGACTAGCTCCTACGAGCAGTACTTC. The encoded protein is CASRTSSYEQYF.

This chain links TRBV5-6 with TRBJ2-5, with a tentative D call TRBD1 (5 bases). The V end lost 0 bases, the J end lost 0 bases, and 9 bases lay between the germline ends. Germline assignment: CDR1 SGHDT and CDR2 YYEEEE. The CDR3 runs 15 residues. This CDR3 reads CASSLGQGYQETQYF. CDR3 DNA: TGTGCCAGCAGCTTGGGGCAGGGCTACCAAGAGACCCAGTACTTC.

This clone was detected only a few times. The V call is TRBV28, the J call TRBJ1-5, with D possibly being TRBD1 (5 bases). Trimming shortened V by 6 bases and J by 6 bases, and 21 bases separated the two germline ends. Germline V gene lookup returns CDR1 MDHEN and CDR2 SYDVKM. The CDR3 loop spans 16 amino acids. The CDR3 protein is CASSSPSREWSQPQHF. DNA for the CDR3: TGTGCCAGCAGCTCCCCATCCAGGGAATGGAGTCAGCCCCAGCATTTT.

This chain's CDR3 is CASSLYLAGGDTQYF. In nucleotides, the CDR3 is TGCGCCAGCAGCTTGTACCTCGCGGGCGGGGATACGCAGTATTTT. V gene TRBV5-1 combines with J gene TRBJ2-3, with a weak D call TRBD2 (5 bases). V dropped 1 base and J dropped 6 bases, with 15 bases sitting between them. The CDR3 is 15 amino acids. CDR1 is SGHRS, CDR2 YFSETQ, per germline.

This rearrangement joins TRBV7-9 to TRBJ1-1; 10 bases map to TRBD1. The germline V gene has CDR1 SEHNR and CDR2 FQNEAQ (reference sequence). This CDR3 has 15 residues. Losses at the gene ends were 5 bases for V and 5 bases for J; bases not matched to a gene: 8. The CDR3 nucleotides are TGTGCCAGCAGCCACACAGACAGGGGGCCGACTGAAGCTTTCTTT. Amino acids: CASSHTDRGPTEAFF. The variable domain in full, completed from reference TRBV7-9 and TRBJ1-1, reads DTGVSQNPRHKITKRGQNVTFRCDPISEHNRLYWYRQTLGQGPEFLTYFQNEAQLEKSRLLSDRFSAERPKGSFSTLEIQRTEQGDSAMYLCASSHTDRGPTEAFFGQGTRLTVV.

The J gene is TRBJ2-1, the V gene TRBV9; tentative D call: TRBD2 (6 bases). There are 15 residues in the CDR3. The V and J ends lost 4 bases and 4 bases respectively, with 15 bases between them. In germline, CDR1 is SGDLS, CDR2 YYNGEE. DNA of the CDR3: TGTGCCAGCAGCTCCACAGGTGGGACTTACAATGAGCAGTTCTTC. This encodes CASSSTGGTYNEQFF.

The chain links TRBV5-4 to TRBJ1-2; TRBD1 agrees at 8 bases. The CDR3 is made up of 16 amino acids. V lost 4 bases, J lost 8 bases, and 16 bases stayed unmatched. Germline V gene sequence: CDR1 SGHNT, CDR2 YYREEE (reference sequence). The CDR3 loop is CASSPGATGALGGYTF. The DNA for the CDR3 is TGTGCCAGCAGCCCGGGGGCGACAGGGGCGTTGGGAGGCTACACCTTC.

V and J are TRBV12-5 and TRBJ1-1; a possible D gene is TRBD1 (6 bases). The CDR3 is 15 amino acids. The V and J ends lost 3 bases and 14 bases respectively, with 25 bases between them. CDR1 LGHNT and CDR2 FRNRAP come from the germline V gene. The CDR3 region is CASGFQGRGHGNFFF. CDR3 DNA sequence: TGTGCTAGTGGTTTTCAAGGTAGGGGACACGGTAATTTCTTCTTT.

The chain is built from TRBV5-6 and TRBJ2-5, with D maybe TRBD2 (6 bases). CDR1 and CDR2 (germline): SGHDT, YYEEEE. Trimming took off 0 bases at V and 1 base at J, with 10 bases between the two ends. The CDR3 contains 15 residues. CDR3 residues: CASSLAGSPQETQYF. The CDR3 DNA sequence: TGTGCCAGCAGCTTGGCCGGGAGTCCCCAAGAGACCCAGTACTTC. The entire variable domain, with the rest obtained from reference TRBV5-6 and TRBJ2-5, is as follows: DAGVTQSPTHLIKTRGQQVTLRCSPKSGHDTVSWYQQALGQGPQFIFQYYEEEERQRGNFPDRFSGHQFPNYSSELNVNALLLGDSALYLCASSLAGSPQETQYFGPGTRLLVL.

The CDR3 sequence is CASSQVEGPVSQYF. CDR3 DNA: TGTGCCAGCAGCCAAGTCGAGGGCCCTGTTTCCCAGTACTTC. The chain combines TRBV3-1 (or the pseudogene TRBV3-2) with TRBJ2-5, with a possible D match to TRBD2 (5 bases). This CDR3 is built from 14 residues. CDR1 is LGHDT, CDR2 YNNKEL, per germline (reference sequence). V gave up 1 base and J gave up 9 bases, with 15 bases separating them.

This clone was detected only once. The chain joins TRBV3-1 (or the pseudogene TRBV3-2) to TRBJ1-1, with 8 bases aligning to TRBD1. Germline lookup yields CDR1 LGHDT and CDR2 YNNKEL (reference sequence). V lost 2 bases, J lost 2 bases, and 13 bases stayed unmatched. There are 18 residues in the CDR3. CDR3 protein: CASSQSRTGFPLNTEAFF. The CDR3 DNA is TGTGCCAGCAGCCAATCCCGGACAGGGTTTCCTCTCAACACTGAAGCTTTCTTT.

The CDR3 loop reads CASSQGFVSSYNEQFF. The CDR3 DNA reads as TGCGCCAGCAGCCAGGGCTTCGTCAGCTCCTACAATGAGCAGTTCTTC. V and J are TRBV4-3 and TRBJ2-1; D remains ambiguous. In germline, CDR1 is LGHNA, CDR2 YSLEER. V was shortened by 3 bases and J by 0 bases, with 12 bases between the two germline ends. The CDR3 is made up of 16 amino acids.

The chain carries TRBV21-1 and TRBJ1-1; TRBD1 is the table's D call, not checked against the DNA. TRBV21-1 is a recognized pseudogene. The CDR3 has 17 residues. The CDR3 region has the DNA TGTGCCAGCAGCAGATTTAGGACAGGTAGATGGAACACTGAAGCTTTCTTT. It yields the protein CASSRFRTGRWNTEAFF.

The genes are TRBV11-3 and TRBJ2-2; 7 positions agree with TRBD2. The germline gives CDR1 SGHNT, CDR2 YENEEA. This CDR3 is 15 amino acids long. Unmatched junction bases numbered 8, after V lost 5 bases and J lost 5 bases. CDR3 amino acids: CASSKMGEGTGELFF. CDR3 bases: TGTGCCAGCAGCAAGATGGGGGAGGGGACCGGGGAGCTGTTTTTT.

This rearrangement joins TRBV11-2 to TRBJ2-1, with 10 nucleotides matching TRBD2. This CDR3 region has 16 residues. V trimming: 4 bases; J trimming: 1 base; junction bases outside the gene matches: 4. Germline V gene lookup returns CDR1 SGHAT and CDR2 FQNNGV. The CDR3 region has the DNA TGTGCCAGCAGCTCTAGCGGGAGAAGTTCCTACAATGAGCAGTTCTTC. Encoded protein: CASSSSGRSSYNEQFF.

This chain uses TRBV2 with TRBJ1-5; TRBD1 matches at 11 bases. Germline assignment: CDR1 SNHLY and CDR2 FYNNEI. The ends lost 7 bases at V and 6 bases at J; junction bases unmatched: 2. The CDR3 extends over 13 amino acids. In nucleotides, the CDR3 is TGTGCCAGCAAGGGACAGGGGGGTCAGCCCCAGCATTTT. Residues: CASKGQGGQPQHF. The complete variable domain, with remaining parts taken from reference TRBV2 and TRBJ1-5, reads EPEVTQTPSHQVTQMGQEVILRCVPISNHLYFYWYRQILGQKVEFLVSFYNNEISEKSEIFDDQFSVERPDGSNFTLKIRSTKLEDSAMYFCASKGQGGQPQHFGDGTRLSIL.

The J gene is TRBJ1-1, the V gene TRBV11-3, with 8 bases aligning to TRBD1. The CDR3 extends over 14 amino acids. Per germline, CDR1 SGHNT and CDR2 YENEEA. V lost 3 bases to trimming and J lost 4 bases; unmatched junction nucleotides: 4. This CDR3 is CASSFNRGSTEAFF. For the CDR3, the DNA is TGTGCCAGCAGCTTTAACAGGGGGAGCACTGAAGCTTTCTTT.

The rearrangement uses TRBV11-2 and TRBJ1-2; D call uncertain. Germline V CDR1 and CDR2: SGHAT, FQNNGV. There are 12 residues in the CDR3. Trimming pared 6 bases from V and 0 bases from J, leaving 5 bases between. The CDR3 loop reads CASRETNYGYTF. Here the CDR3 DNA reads TGTGCCAGCAGGGAGACTAACTATGGCTACACCTTC.

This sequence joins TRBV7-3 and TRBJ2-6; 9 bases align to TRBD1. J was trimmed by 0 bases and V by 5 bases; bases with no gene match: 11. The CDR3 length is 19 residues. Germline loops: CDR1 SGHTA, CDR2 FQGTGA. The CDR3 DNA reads TGTGCCAGCAGCCCCCGGGACAGGGTTTTCGTCTCTGGGGCCAACGTCCTGACTTTC. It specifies CASSPRDRVFVSGANVLTF.

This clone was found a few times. For the CDR3, the DNA is TGTGCCTGGAGTGGTTATGGGACAGGGGGCAAAGTCTACAATGAGCAGTTCTTC. This codes for CAWSGYGTGGKVYNEQFF. The chain couples TRBV30 to TRBJ2-1, with 12 positions matching TRBD1. V was pared by 1 base and J by 3 bases, with 10 bases of the junction left unmatched. The CDR3 is 18 amino acids. Germline assignment: CDR1 GTSNPN and CDR2 SVGIG (reference sequence).

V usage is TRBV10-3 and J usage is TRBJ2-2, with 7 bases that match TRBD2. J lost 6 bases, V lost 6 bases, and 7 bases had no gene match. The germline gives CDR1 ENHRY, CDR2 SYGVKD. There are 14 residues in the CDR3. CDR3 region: CAISPGLNAGELFF. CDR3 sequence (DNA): TGTGCCATCAGCCCGGGACTAAACGCCGGGGAGCTGTTTTTT.

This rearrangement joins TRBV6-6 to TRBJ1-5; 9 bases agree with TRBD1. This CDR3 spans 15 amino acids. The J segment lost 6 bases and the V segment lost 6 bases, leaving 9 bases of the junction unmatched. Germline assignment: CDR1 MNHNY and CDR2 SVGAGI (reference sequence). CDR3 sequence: CASSKNRGRFQPQHF. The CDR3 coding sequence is TGTGCCAGCAGCAAGAACAGGGGGCGGTTTCAGCCCCAGCATTTT.

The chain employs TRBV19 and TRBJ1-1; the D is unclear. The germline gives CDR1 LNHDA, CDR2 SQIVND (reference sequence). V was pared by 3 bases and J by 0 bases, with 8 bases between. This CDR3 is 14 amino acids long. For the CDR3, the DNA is TGTGCCAGTAGTATTGGCATTTTGAACACTGAAGCTTTCTTT. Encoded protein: CASSIGILNTEAFF.

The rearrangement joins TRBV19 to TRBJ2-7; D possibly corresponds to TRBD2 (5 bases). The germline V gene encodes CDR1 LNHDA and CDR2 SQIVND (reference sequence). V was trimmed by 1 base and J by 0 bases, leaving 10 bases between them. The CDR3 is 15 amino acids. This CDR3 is CASSIGVAGSYEQYF. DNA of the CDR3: TGTGCCAGTAGTATAGGTGTTGCGGGCTCCTACGAGCAGTACTTC. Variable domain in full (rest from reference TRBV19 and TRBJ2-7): DGGITQSPKYLFRKEGQNVTLSCEQNLNHDAMYWYRQDPGQGLRLIYYSQIVNDFQKGDIAEGYSVSREKKESFPLTVTSAQKNPTAFYLCASSIGVAGSYEQYFGPGTRLTVT.

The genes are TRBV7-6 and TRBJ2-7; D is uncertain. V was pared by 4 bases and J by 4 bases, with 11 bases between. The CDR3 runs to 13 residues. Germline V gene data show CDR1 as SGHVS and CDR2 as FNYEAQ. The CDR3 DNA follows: TGTGCCAGCAGCTCGTACCAGAATTACGAGCAGTACTTC. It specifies CASSSYQNYEQYF.

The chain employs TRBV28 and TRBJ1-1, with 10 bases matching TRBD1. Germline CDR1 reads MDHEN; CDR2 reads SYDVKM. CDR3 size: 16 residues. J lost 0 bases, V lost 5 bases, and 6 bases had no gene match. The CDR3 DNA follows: TGTGCCAGCAGTCTTAGGACAGGGGGTTTGAACACTGAAGCTTTCTTT. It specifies CASSLRTGGLNTEAFF. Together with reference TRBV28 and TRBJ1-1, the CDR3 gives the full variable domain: DVKVTQSSRYLVKRTGEKVFLECVQDMDHENMFWYRQDPGLGLRLIYFSYDVKMKEKGDIPEGYSVSREKKERFSLILESASTNQTSMYLCASSLRTGGLNTEAFFGQGTRLTVV.

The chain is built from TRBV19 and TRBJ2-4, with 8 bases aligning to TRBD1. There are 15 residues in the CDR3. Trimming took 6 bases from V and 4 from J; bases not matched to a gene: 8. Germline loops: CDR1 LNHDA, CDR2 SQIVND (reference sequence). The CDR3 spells CASSRTGIIKNIQYF. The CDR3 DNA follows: TGTGCCAGTAGCCGGACAGGGATTATTAAAAACATTCAGTACTTC.